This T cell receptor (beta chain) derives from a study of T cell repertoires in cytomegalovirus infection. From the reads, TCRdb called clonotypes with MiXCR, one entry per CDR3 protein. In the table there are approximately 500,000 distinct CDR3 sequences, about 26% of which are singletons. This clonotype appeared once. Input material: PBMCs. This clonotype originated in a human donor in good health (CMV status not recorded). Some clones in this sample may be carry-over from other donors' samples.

The CDR3 spells CASSRPDRVTEAFF. In nucleotides, the CDR3 is TGTGCCAGCAGTCGACCGGACAGGGTCACTGAAGCTTTCTTT. The chain combines TRBV6-2 or TRBV6-3 with TRBJ1-1; 8 positions agree with TRBD1. With 5 bases clipped from V and 4 bases from J, the junction kept 6 bases outside the gene matches. CDR1 and CDR2 from the germline V gene are MNHEY and SVGEGT. CDR3 length: 14 amino acids.